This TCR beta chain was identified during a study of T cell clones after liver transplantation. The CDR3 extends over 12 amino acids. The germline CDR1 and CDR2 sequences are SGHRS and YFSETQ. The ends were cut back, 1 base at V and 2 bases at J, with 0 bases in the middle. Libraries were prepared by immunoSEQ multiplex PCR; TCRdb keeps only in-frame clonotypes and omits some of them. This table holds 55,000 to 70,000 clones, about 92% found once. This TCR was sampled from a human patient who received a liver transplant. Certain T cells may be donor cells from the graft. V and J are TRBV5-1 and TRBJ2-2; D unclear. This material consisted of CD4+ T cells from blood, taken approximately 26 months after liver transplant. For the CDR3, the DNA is TGCGCCAGCAGCTTGAACACCGGGGAGCTGTTTTTT. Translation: CASSLNTGELFF.